Described below is a single T cell receptor beta chain sequence and its context. The data were taken from a study of CD8 T cells in Susac syndrome. CDR1 and CDR2 from the germline V gene are SNHLY and FYNNEI. V shed 8 bases and J 5 bases; nucleotides not matched to a gene: 5. The CDR3 consists of 13 residues. The RNA input was roughly 0.45 to 1 ug, and it was reverse transcribed with random hexamers. The method of amplification for TCR beta CDR3 was immunoSEQ multiplex PCR, covering 54 Vbeta and 13 Jbeta. MiXCR was run by TCRdb on the immunoSEQ multiplex PCR reads, yielding one entry per CDR3 protein. Here the sample spans about 160,000 distinct CDR3 sequences, just under 95% being singletons. From blood CD8+ and CD4+ T cells, TCR beta sequences were generated. Negative isolation yielded the CD8+ and CD4+ T cells, while FACS enriched the TEMRA cells.

The sample was CD4+ T cells from PBMCs. The receptor comes from a human donor in good health. The chain combines TRBV2 with TRBJ2-5, with 10 bases aligning to TRBD1. DNA of the CDR3: TGTGCCAGCGACAGGGGGCGTTCGGAGACCCAGTACTTC. It is translated as CASDRGRSETQYF.